A single sample gave rise to the 8 T cell receptor beta chains below, sequenced in a study of blood T cells in healthy people across ages. A sample-barcoded 5' primer and a J-beta primer mix were used in a second PCR of roughly 7 to 11 cycles. MiXCR was run by TCRdb on the 5' RACE reads, yielding one entry per CDR3 protein. The sample has 1.5 million to 2 million distinct CDR3 sequences; roughly 27% are singletons. The sample consisted of blood. The source of these receptors is a woman aged 30 to 39 in good health.

This clonotype was counted between two and nine times. V gene TRBV2 combines with J gene TRBJ1-1; D might be TRBD1 (6 bases). The germline V and J ends were trimmed by 7 bases and 0 bases, with 12 bases remaining between them. Germline V lookup: CDR1 SNHLY, CDR2 FYNNEI. CDR3 length: 14 residues. CDR3 protein: CASTQDSLNTEAFF. CDR3 sequence (DNA): TGTGCCAGCACCCAGGACAGTTTGAACACTGAAGCTTTCTTT.

This clonotype was picked up a small number of times. The rearrangement uses TRBV5-4 and TRBJ2-1, with 15 bases identical to TRBD2. The germline gives CDR1 SGHNT, CDR2 YYREEE (reference sequence). V lost 4 bases and J lost 1; bases outside the gene matches: 6. This CDR3 is built from 18 residues. The CDR3 is CASSPGTSGGKSYNEQFF. DNA of the CDR3: TGTGCCAGCAGCCCCGGGACTAGCGGGGGGAAGTCCTACAATGAGCAGTTCTTC.

With respect to this clonotype: At one end the junction does not follow the germline gene, possibly because of a read error. V and J are TRBV18 and TRBJ1-5; D not certain. This CDR3 has 17 residues. Germline assignment: CDR1 KGHSH and CDR2 LQKENI. In nucleotides, the CDR3 is TGTGCCAGCCCACCATCGGCACCAGATAATAGCAATCAGCCCCAGCATTTT. It translates to CASPPSAPDNSNQPQHF. The whole variable domain, remainder taken from reference TRBV18 and TRBJ1-5, is NAGVMQNPRHLVRRRGQEARLRCSPMKGHSHVYWYRQLPEEGLKFMVYLQKENIIDESGMPKERFSAEFPKEGPSILRIQQVVRGDSAAYFCASPPSAPDNSNQPQHFGDGTRLSIL.

The V and J genes are TRBV12-3 or TRBV12-4 and TRBJ1-1; TRBD1 is a possible D gene (5 bases). This CDR3 has 14 residues. Trimming cost V 6 bases and J 5 bases, with 16 bases left between them. The CDR3 is CASSQGLVETEAFF. The CDR3 nucleotides read TGTGCCAGCAGCCAGGGACTTGTGGAGACTGAAGCTTTCTTT.

This clonotype appeared a few times. The gene calls are TRBV12-3 or TRBV12-4 and TRBJ2-5; possible D gene TRBD1, 6 bases. This CDR3 is built from 13 residues. V was pared by 5 bases and J by 11 bases, with 18 bases between. Here the CDR3 reads CASSTGQFEGQYF. In DNA, the CDR3 is TGTGCCAGCAGTACCGGACAGTTCGAGGGGCAGTACTTC.

CDR3 coding DNA: TGTGCCAGCAGTTTCGGGCGGGAGGGCCCGAGGGAGCAGTACTTC. Translating gives CASSFGREGPREQYF. V is TRBV28 and J is TRBJ2-5; TRBD2 matches at 9 bases. The CDR3 length is 15 residues. V gave up 3 bases and J gave up 11 bases; unmatched junction bases: 13. Germline CDR1 and CDR2: MDHEN and SYDVKM.

This chain joins TRBV20-1 and TRBJ2-7, with TRBD2 matching 9 bases. The CDR3 contains 13 residues. V shed 3 bases, J shed 5 bases, and the junction held 5 bases outside the gene matches. Germline V gives CDR1 DFQATT, CDR2 SNEGSKA (reference sequence). CDR3 loop: CSASSGSGNEQYF. The DNA for the CDR3 is TGCAGTGCTAGTAGCGGGAGCGGCAACGAGCAGTACTTC.

The V call is TRBV5-1, the J call TRBJ2-1, with 7 bases fitting TRBD2. After removal of 0 bases from V and 2 bases from J, the junction contained 5 bases not matched to a gene. CDR3 length: 16 amino acids. Per germline, CDR1 SGHRS and CDR2 YFSETQ. CDR3 coding DNA: TGCGCCAGCAGCTTGGTTACTAGCGCCGCCTACAATGAGCAGTTCTTC. Protein sequence: CASSLVTSAAYNEQFF.